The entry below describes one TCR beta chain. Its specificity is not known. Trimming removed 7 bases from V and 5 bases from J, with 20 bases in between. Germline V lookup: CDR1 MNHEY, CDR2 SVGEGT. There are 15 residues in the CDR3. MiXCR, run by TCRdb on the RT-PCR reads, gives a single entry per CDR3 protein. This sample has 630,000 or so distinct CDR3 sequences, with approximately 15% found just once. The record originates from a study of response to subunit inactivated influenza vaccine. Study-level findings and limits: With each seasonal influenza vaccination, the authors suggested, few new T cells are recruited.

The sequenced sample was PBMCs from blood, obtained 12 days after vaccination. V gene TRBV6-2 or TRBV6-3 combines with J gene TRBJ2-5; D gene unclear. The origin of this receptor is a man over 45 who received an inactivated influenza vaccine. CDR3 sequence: CASTLRFLRPETQYF. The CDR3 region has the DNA TGTGCCAGCACTTTACGTTTCCTCAGGCCGGAGACCCAGTACTTC.